Each of the 26 T cell receptor beta chains below was sequenced from the same sample in a study of Ad26.COV2.S vaccination and SARS-CoV-2 variants. Libraries were prepared by immunoSEQ multiplex PCR; TCRdb keeps only in-frame clonotypes and omits some of them. Of fewer than 600,000 clones listed, 89% are singletons. Treatment reported: around 19 received Ad26.COV2.S at low or high dose, single or two shots; 5 received placebo; per-sample allocation not given. Sampling happened 63 days after the first vaccine or placebo injection. Sequences were derived from peripheral blood, sampled in a trial of Ad26.COV2.S vaccine versus placebo. The receptors come from a person between 18 and 65 years old who received the Ad26.COV2.S COVID-19 vaccine or a placebo.

A single count supports this clone. The chain couples TRBV11-2 to TRBJ2-7; possible D gene TRBD1, 6 bases. The V end lost 5 bases, the J end lost 5 bases, and 16 bases lay between the germline ends. The CDR3 totals 14 residues. Germline CDR1 reads SGHAT; CDR2 reads FQNNGV. The CDR3 sequence: CASSPTDSWDEQYF. DNA of the CDR3: TGTGCCAGCAGCCCTACGGACAGCTGGGACGAGCAGTACTTC.

This clone was observed a handful of times. CDR3 bases: TGTGCCAGCAGACCGAACTCTGGAAACACCATATATTTT. Protein: CASRPNSGNTIYF. The chain uses TRBV11-2 and TRBJ1-3; the D is unclear. Trimming stripped 6 bases from V and 0 bases from J, with 6 bases between. The germline V gene encodes CDR1 SGHAT and CDR2 FQNNGV. This CDR3 spans 13 amino acids.

This clone was observed once. V is TRBV19 and J is TRBJ1-5, with D maybe TRBD1 (5 bases). Germline V gene sequence: CDR1 LNHDA, CDR2 SQIVND (reference sequence). The CDR3 loop spans 15 amino acids. V was cut by 4 bases and J by 2 bases, with 12 bases left in between. This CDR3 is CASSSLIGGNQPQHF. CDR3 in DNA: TGTGCCAGTAGTAGTTTGATAGGGGGCAATCAGCCCCAGCATTTT.

The chain uses TRBV21-1 and TRBJ2-4. TRBV21-1 is assigned pseudogene status. This CDR3 is 17 amino acids long. Written as DNA, the CDR3 is TGTGCCAGCAGCGGAAGGGGGGACGGGATAGCCAAAAACATTCAGTACTTC. Residues: CASSGRGDGIAKNIQYF.

This chain connects TRBV2 to TRBJ1-2; a weak D match, TRBD1 (6 bases). The V gene lost 7 bases and the J gene lost 7 bases, with 16 bases spanning the gap. The CDR3 runs to 13 residues. Germline-derived CDR1 and CDR2 are SNHLY and FYNNEI. The CDR3 coding sequence is TGTGCCAGCAAGGGCAGGGGAGAATCTGGCTACACCTTC. Encoded protein: CASKGRGESGYTF.

The rearrangement uses TRBV5-1 and TRBJ2-3, with no clear D. The CDR3 covers 15 residues. V gave up 4 bases and J gave up 4 bases, with 16 bases separating them. Germline CDR1 and CDR2: SGHRS and YFSETQ. CDR3 sequence: CASSLGPPPPDTQYF. The CDR3 DNA is TGCGCCAGCAGCCTAGGACCTCCCCCACCAGATACGCAGTATTTT.

About this clone itself: Other DNA sequences in this sample translate to the same CDR3. The chain recombines TRBV7-9 with TRBJ2-5, with D hard to call. The CDR3 runs to 14 residues. Germline CDR1 SEHNR, CDR2 FQNEAQ (reference sequence). Trimming took off 1 base at V and 2 bases at J, with 8 bases between the two ends. CDR3 residues: CASSLVGRQETQYF. The DNA of the CDR3 is TGTGCCAGCAGCTTAGTTGGCCGGCAAGAGACCCAGTACTTC.

The CDR3 is CASSLGAGTEKLFF. CDR3 nucleotides: TGTGCCAGCAGTTTAGGGGCAGGGACTGAAAAACTGTTTTTT. This sequence joins TRBV27 and TRBJ1-4; a possible D gene is TRBD1 (5 bases). V lost 2 bases to trimming and J lost 7 bases, with 11 bases between them. The CDR3 has 14 residues. The germline CDR1 and CDR2 sequences are MNHEY and SMNVEV (reference sequence).

This rearrangement joins TRBV30 to TRBJ1-1; unclear D gene. This CDR3 comprises 11 residues. The V and J ends lost 0 bases and 7 bases respectively, with 6 bases between them. Germline V gene sequence: CDR1 GTSNPN, CDR2 SVGIG (reference sequence). The CDR3 is CAWSVFGEAFF. In DNA form, the CDR3 reads TGTGCCTGGAGTGTATTTGGTGAAGCTTTCTTT.

V is TRBV6-1 and J is TRBJ2-1; TRBD2 matches at 7 bases. The V segment lost 0 bases and the J segment 5 bases; nucleotides outside the gene matches: 10. Germline CDR1 reads MNHNS; CDR2 reads SASEGT. The CDR3 length is 17 residues. The CDR3 here is CASSEAGSGVLNNEQFF. In nucleotides, the CDR3 is TGTGCCAGCAGTGAAGCTGGCAGCGGGGTCCTGAACAATGAGCAGTTCTTC.

J is TRBJ2-1 and V is TRBV19, with D tentatively TRBD1 (6 bases). The CDR3 spans 13 residues. V was trimmed by 4 bases and J by 15 bases, leaving 19 bases between them. Germline loops: CDR1 LNHDA, CDR2 SQIVND (reference sequence). The chain's CDR3 is CASSTRRDSRGFF. The DNA of the CDR3 is TGTGCCAGTAGTACCAGGCGCGACAGCAGGGGGTTCTTC. Variable domain in full (rest from reference TRBV19 and TRBJ2-1): DGGITQSPKYLFRKEGQNVTLSCEQNLNHDAMYWYRQDPGQGLRLIYYSQIVNDFQKGDIAEGYSVSREKKESFPLTVTSAQKNPTAFYLCASSTRRDSRGFFGPGTRLTVL.

The chain recombines TRBV6-5 with TRBJ1-4; D is perhaps TRBD1 (5 bases). V lost 0 bases and J 10 bases, leaving 12 bases between the germline ends. In germline, CDR1 is MNHEY, CDR2 SVGAGI. The CDR3 has 14 residues. CDR3 sequence (DNA): TGTGCCAGCAGTTACTCGGAGGGGTCGGGAAAACTGTTTTTT. Translating it yields CASSYSEGSGKLFF.

The CDR3, as DNA: TGTGCCAGTAGTACGTCCCTTAGCGGGAGATGGTCCTACAATGAGCAGTTCTTC. It translates to CASSTSLSGRWSYNEQFF. The rearrangement uses TRBV19 and TRBJ2-1, with 9 bases matching TRBD2. Trimming cost V 4 bases and J 1 base; bases outside gene matches: 11. The germline V gene has CDR1 LNHDA and CDR2 SQIVND (reference sequence). The CDR3 spans 18 residues.

Points on this clone: The same CDR3 arises from other DNA sequences in this sample as well. The chain links TRBV3-1 (or the pseudogene TRBV3-2) to TRBJ1-6, with D unclear. Per germline, CDR1 LGHDT and CDR2 YNNKEL (reference sequence). V was shortened by 1 base and J by 7 bases, with 5 bases between the two germline ends. The CDR3 sequence is 13 residues long. CDR3 sequence reads: CASSQVGNSPLHF. CDR3 coding DNA: TGTGCCAGCAGCCAAGTCGGAAATTCACCCCTCCACTTT.

The V and J genes are TRBV28 and TRBJ2-1; D ambiguous. The CDR3 contains 12 residues. CDR1 is MDHEN and CDR2 is SYDVKM in the germline V gene. V lost 6 bases and J 7 bases, leaving 10 bases between the germline ends. The CDR3: CASREQRNEQFF. The CDR3 coding sequence is TGTGCCAGCAGGGAACAGAGGAATGAGCAGTTCTTC. The full variable domain, in which reference TRBV28 and TRBJ2-1 provide the parts outside the CDR3, is DVKVTQSSRYLVKRTGEKVFLECVQDMDHENMFWYRQDPGLGLRLIYFSYDVKMKEKGDIPEGYSVSREKKERFSLILESASTNQTSMYLCASREQRNEQFFGPGTRLTVL.

The chain couples TRBV4-1 to TRBJ2-7; TRBD2 matches 8 bases. The CDR3 is 20 residues long. The V and J ends lost 0 bases and 0 bases, in that order; junction bases with no gene match: 16. Germline V gives CDR1 MGHRA, CDR2 YSYEKL. Here the CDR3 reads CASSQDLLTGGRTPSYEQYF. The CDR3 DNA reads TGCGCCAGCAGCCAAGACCTGTTAACGGGGGGGAGGACCCCCTCCTACGAGCAGTACTTC.

The V call is TRBV6-6, the J call TRBJ1-4, with 7 bases identical to TRBD1. With V trimmed by 5 bases and J by 3 bases, 6 bases remained unmatched. This CDR3 has 15 residues. The germline V gene has CDR1 MNHNY and CDR2 SVGAGI (reference sequence). Here the CDR3 reads CASSNGQAANEKLFF. In DNA, the CDR3 is TGTGCCAGCAGTAACGGACAGGCGGCTAATGAAAAACTGTTTTTT.

This clone occurred once. Sequence at one end of the junction differs from germline and may be a read error. This chain joins TRBV7-7 and TRBJ2-2; D not resolved. The germline CDR1 and CDR2 sequences are SSHAT and FNYEAQ (reference sequence). This CDR3 comprises 15 residues. In nucleotides, the CDR3 is TGTGCTAGCAGCCCCAAGCGCAGCTACACCGGGGAGCTGTTTTTT. Residues: CASSPKRSYTGELFF.

The V call is TRBV6-1, the J call TRBJ1-1; D is possibly TRBD1 (6 bases). Trimming took off 2 bases at V and 3 bases at J, with 13 bases between the two ends. The CDR3 has 15 residues. CDR1 MNHNS and CDR2 SASEGT come from the germline V gene. CDR3 DNA sequence: TGTGCCAGCAGTGAAAGGGGGGGGAGGGACACTGAAGCTTTCTTT. Encoded protein: CASSERGGRDTEAFF.

The CDR3 DNA sequence: TGTGCCAGCAGTGAATTGCCGAGCTCCTATAATTCACCCCTCCACTTT. Translating it yields CASSELPSSYNSPLHF. The J gene is TRBJ1-6, the V gene TRBV6-1; D unclear. The CDR3 is 16 amino acids. Germline V gene data show CDR1 as MNHNS and CDR2 as SASEGT. Trimming removed 2 bases from V and 0 bases from J, with 8 bases in between.

The chain carries TRBV6-5 and TRBJ1-1, with D perhaps TRBD1 (5 bases). The CDR3 is 14 residues long. CDR1 and CDR2 from the germline V gene are MNHEY and SVGAGI. Trimming cost V 6 bases and J 1 base, with 12 bases left between them. The CDR3 DNA sequence: TGTGCCAGCAGGCTTGTCGGGGGGAACACTGAAGCTTTCTTT. This encodes CASRLVGGNTEAFF.

For the CDR3, the DNA is TGCAGCGCCGGCCTTAACTATGGCTACACCTTC. This translates into CSAGLNYGYTF. The V call is TRBV29-1, the J call TRBJ1-2; D not certain. Germline CDR1 is SQVTM and CDR2 is ANQGSEA. V lost 7 bases, J lost 1 base, and 7 bases lay in between. CDR3 size: 11 residues. Drawing the rest from reference TRBV29-1 and TRBJ1-2, the complete variable domain is SAVISQKPSRDICQRGTSLTIQCQVDSQVTMMFWYRQQPGQSLTLIATANQGSEATYESGFVIDKFPISRPNLTFSTLTVSNMSPEDSSIYLCSAGLNYGYTFGSGTRLTVV.

The chain couples TRBV27 to TRBJ2-1, with D unclear. The CDR3 covers 10 residues. The germline gives CDR1 MNHEY, CDR2 SMNVEV (reference sequence). Trimming cost V 1 base and J 13 bases, with 5 bases left between them. CDR3 amino acids: CASSLYPQFF. CDR3 in DNA: TGTGCCAGCAGTTTATACCCACAGTTCTTC.

The chain carries TRBV6-6 and TRBJ1-1; D is unresolved. Germline CDR1 reads MNHNY; CDR2 reads SVGAGI (reference sequence). The CDR3 is made up of 15 amino acids. V lost 6 bases and J lost 1, with 15 bases in between. The CDR3 DNA follows: TGTGCCAGCAGAGACGGACGGTTCCAGAACACTGAAGCTTTCTTT. It yields the protein CASRDGRFQNTEAFF.

In the case of this clone: Germline and junction disagree at one end, which may indicate a read error. The chain recombines TRBV6-5 with TRBJ1-1, with D uncertain. The CDR3 length is 14 residues. The germline V gene has CDR1 MNHEY and CDR2 SVGAGI. CDR3 coding DNA: TGTGCCAGCAGTCACTCAGGTAACCTGGCTGAAGCTTTCTTT. Translated, it gives CASSHSGNLAEAFF.

The CDR3 DNA reads as TGTGCCAGCAGTCGGACAGTGAATGAGCAGTTCTTC. Translated, it gives CASSRTVNEQFF. The chain employs TRBV6-5 and TRBJ2-1; possible D gene TRBD1, 6 bases. Germline V gene sequence: CDR1 MNHEY, CDR2 SVGAGI. V was shortened by 5 bases and J by 7 bases, with 9 bases between the two germline ends. This CDR3 contains 12 residues.